The entry that follows covers one T cell receptor beta chain sequence. Its antigen is not identified. The data originate from a study of T cell responses to AZD1222 COVID-19 vaccine. Study findings and constraints: The donors showed a predominance of white British ancestry and of females, with possible underestimation of clonal diversity.

Data came from immunoSEQ multiplex PCR; TCRdb stores just in-frame clones and leaves some out. The sample includes about 120,000 clones, about nine tenths of them seen just once. This CDR3 is built from 15 residues. CDR1 is SGDLS, CDR2 YYNGEE, per germline. V lost 2 bases to trimming and J lost 0 bases, with 10 bases between them. The clonotype comes from an adult in good health. This sequence joins TRBV9 and TRBJ2-3; the D is unclear. Sequences were derived from peripheral blood, sampled on day 0 of AZD1222 vaccination. This chain's CDR3 is CASSVSGLSTDTQYF. The CDR3 region has the DNA TGTGCCAGCAGCGTTTCGGGCCTGAGCACAGATACGCAGTATTTT.